The 27 T cell receptor beta chains below come from one sample, sequenced in a study of blood T cells in healthy people across ages (dated by TCRdb to the mid-2010s). Library prep was done by 5' RACE. The instrument given in TCRdb is Illumina HiSeq 2500. A second roughly 6 to 12 cycle PCR used a sample-barcoded 5' primer and a J-beta primer mix. The public reads were quality trimmed at Q25 with fastp and then assembled into clones with MiXCR by TCRdb, keeping productive beta chains. Every distinct CDR3 protein forms one entry, paired with its most common genes and DNA. The sample table records roughly 700,000 distinct CDR3 sequences; about 52% of these occur just once. Under 35% of the sample is taken by the ten largest. The sample taken for sequencing was blood. These receptors all stem from a woman aged 60-70 years in good health.

This clonotype has a single count. V usage is TRBV19 and J usage is TRBJ1-1; 8 bases map to TRBD1. V shed 3 bases, J shed 6 bases, and the junction held 18 bases outside the gene matches. CDR1 and CDR2 from the germline V gene are LNHDA and SQIVND (reference sequence). This CDR3 contains 18 residues. In nucleotides, the CDR3 is TGTGCCAGTAGTATGAGACAGGGGCCAGGGGCCCCACGGGCTGAAGCTTTCTTT. This gives the protein CASSMRQGPGAPRAEAFF.

As DNA, the CDR3 is TGTGCCAGTAGTAAGCGGGAGGTCACTTACGAGCAGTACTTC. It codes for CASSKREVTYEQYF. The chain employs TRBV19 and TRBJ2-7; 9 bases map to TRBD2. CDR1 and CDR2 (germline): LNHDA, SQIVND (reference sequence). The V segment lost 4 bases and the J segment 4 bases; nucleotides outside the gene matches: 5. CDR3 length: 14 residues.

J is TRBJ1-4 and V is TRBV4-2, with 7 bases matching TRBD1. The trim removed 4 bases at V and 3 bases at J, leaving 5 bases unmatched. The CDR3 length is 15 residues. Per the germline V gene, CDR1 is LGHNA and CDR2 is YNFKEQ. In DNA form, the CDR3 reads TGTGCCAGCAGCCGAGGGACAGAGGCTAATGAAAAACTGTTTTTT. It yields the protein CASSRGTEANEKLFF.

This chain joins TRBV7-2 and TRBJ2-7, with a tentative D call TRBD1 (5 bases). The CDR3 length is 14 residues. Germline assignment: CDR1 SGHTA and CDR2 FQGNSA. Trimming pared 2 bases from V and 4 bases from J, leaving 12 bases between. The CDR3 region has the DNA TGTGCCAGCAGCTTACAGGGCCAGTCATACGAGCAGTACTTC. It encodes CASSLQGQSYEQYF.

This clonotype was counted a few times. The V gene is TRBV7-2, the J gene TRBJ2-1, with 8 bases that match TRBD1. This CDR3 spans 15 amino acids. V gave up 7 bases and J gave up 5 bases; unmatched junction bases: 10. Germline assignment: CDR1 SGHTA and CDR2 FQGNSA. The chain's CDR3 is CASIPTDRDHNEQFF. DNA for the CDR3: TGTGCCAGCATCCCCACGGACAGGGACCACAATGAGCAGTTCTTC.

In this sample, this clonotype turned up many times. The chain joins TRBV25-1 to TRBJ1-1; 10 nucleotides agree with TRBD1. CDR3 length: 16 residues. The junction had 9 bases not matched to a gene; V was cut back by 3 bases and J by 5 bases. Germline V lookup: CDR1 MGHDK, CDR2 SYGVNS. Here the CDR3 DNA reads TGTGCCAGCAGTGACACCGGGACAGGGGTGGGGACTGAAGCTTTCTTT. Translating gives CASSDTGTGVGTEAFF.

Note on this clonotype: Its ends do not fully match the called genes, so a read error is possible. The chain employs TRBV4-2 and TRBJ2-3; D gene unclear. In germline, CDR1 is LGHNA, CDR2 YNFKEQ. The CDR3 covers 17 residues. The CDR3 loop reads CAGSQASLRDNGDTQYF. CDR3 in DNA: TGTGCCGGCAGCCAAGCTTCGCTGAGAGACAATGGAGATACGCAGTATTTT.

The gene calls are TRBV18 and TRBJ1-1; D unresolved. Trimming shortened V by 1 base and J by 3 bases, and 9 bases separated the two germline ends. From germline, CDR1 is KGHSH and CDR2 LQKENI. There are 14 residues in the CDR3. CDR3 DNA sequence: TGTGCCAGCTCACCACGCGGGCGGGACACTGAAGCTTTCTTT. It codes for CASSPRGRDTEAFF.

This clonotype was counted between two and nine times. The chain joins TRBV7-2 to TRBJ2-4, with 8 bases fitting TRBD1. The trim removed 5 bases at V and 8 bases at J, leaving 8 bases unmatched. The CDR3 has 14 residues. Germline CDR1 and CDR2: SGHTA and FQGNSA. CDR3 sequence reads: CASSRGQGWDIQYF. Here the CDR3 DNA reads TGTGCCAGCAGCCGCGGACAGGGCTGGGACATTCAGTACTTC.

This clonotype was detected a few times. This CDR3 is CSAGGVAGAKNIQYF. DNA of the CDR3: TGCAGTGCTGGGGGGGTAGCGGGAGCCAAAAACATTCAGTACTTC. The J gene is TRBJ2-4, the V gene TRBV20-1, with 7 bases matching TRBD2. V dropped 5 bases and J dropped 0; count of bases not matched to a gene: 7. This CDR3 spans 15 amino acids. In germline, CDR1 is DFQATT, CDR2 SNEGSKA (reference sequence).

In DNA form, the CDR3 reads TGTGCCAGCAGTCCGACAGTTTCTGAAGCTTTCTTT. Translating gives CASSPTVSEAFF. J is TRBJ1-1 and V is TRBV7-2, with a weak D call TRBD1 (5 bases). CDR3 length: 12 residues. Germline lookup yields CDR1 SGHTA and CDR2 FQGNSA. The V and J ends lost 6 bases and 6 bases respectively, with 11 bases between them.

This clonotype was picked up a small number of times. The chain is built from TRBV5-1 and TRBJ2-7, with TRBD2 matching over 13 bases. V was pared by 0 bases and J by 0 bases, with 6 bases of the junction left unmatched. This CDR3 has 18 residues. CDR1 and CDR2 (germline): SGHRS, YFSETQ. For the CDR3, the DNA is TGCGCCAGCAGCTTGGGGACTAGCGGGAGATTGGGCTCCTACGAGCAGTACTTC. Its protein is CASSLGTSGRLGSYEQYF.

This chain uses TRBV12-3 or TRBV12-4 with TRBJ2-5, with D perhaps matching TRBD2 (5 bases). CDR3 length equals 11 residues. V lost 5 bases and J 11 bases, leaving 12 bases between the germline ends. CDR3 protein: CASSDYNEQYF. The CDR3 nucleotides are TGTGCCAGCAGTGACTACAATGAGCAGTACTTC.

Remarks on this clonotype: The junction differs from germline at one of its ends, possibly a read error. V usage is TRBV12-3 or TRBV12-4 and J usage is TRBJ1-4; no reliable D call. This CDR3 has 13 residues. The CDR3 sequence: CASSLAENEKLFF. The CDR3 bases are TGTGCCAGCAGTCTAGCCGAAAATGAAAAACTGTTTTTT.

The rearrangement links TRBV7-9 to TRBJ2-7, with 9 bases aligning to TRBD1. After removal of 5 bases from V and 5 bases from J, the junction contained 19 bases not matched to a gene. Germline loops: CDR1 SEHNR, CDR2 FQNEAQ (reference sequence). The CDR3 totals 18 residues. The chain's CDR3 is CASSPTWGRDRVSHEQYF. Here the CDR3 DNA reads TGTGCCAGCAGCCCCACCTGGGGCCGGGACAGGGTGTCCCACGAGCAGTACTTC.

V usage is TRBV7-8 and J usage is TRBJ1-5, with D possibly matching TRBD1 (5 bases). The CDR3 has 14 amino acids. In germline, CDR1 is SGHVS, CDR2 FQNEAQ. Trimming took 3 bases from V and 3 from J, leaving 9 bases between them. The CDR3: CASSFGAVNQPQHF. CDR3 nucleotide sequence: TGTGCCAGCAGCTTCGGGGCGGTCAATCAGCCCCAGCATTTT.

The rearrangement links TRBV30 to TRBJ2-7; 7 bases map to TRBD2. In germline, CDR1 is GTSNPN, CDR2 SVGIG (reference sequence). J gave up 1 base and V 0 bases, and 9 bases lay outside the gene matches. CDR3 size: 16 residues. The CDR3 DNA reads as TGTGCCTGGAGTGTACCCTTCCCGGGACTATCCTACGAGCAGTACTTC. Translated: CAWSVPFPGLSYEQYF. Full variable domain (rest looked up from reference TRBV30 and TRBJ2-7): SQTIHQWPATLVQPVGSPLSLECTVEGTSNPNLYWYRQAAGRGLQLLFYSVGIGQISSEVPQNLSASRPQDRQFILSSKKLLLSDSGFYLCAWSVPFPGLSYEQYFGPGTRLTVT.

This clonotype was counted many times. The chain is built from TRBV15 and TRBJ2-5; TRBD2 is a possible D gene (6 bases). The V and J ends lost 0 bases and 5 bases respectively, with 7 bases between them. Germline V CDR1 and CDR2: LNHNV, YYDKDF (reference sequence). This CDR3 is 13 amino acids long. The CDR3 is CATSRDRGETQYF. Written as DNA, the CDR3 is TGTGCCACCAGCAGAGATCGGGGGGAGACCCAGTACTTC.

At least ten counts were recorded for this clonotype. The chain has TRBV28 and TRBJ2-5, with D perhaps matching TRBD1 (6 bases). CDR3 length equals 12 residues. The V gene lost 10 bases and the J gene lost 2 bases, with 11 bases spanning the gap. The germline V gene encodes CDR1 MDHEN and CDR2 SYDVKM. The CDR3 protein is CATLQGQETQYF. The CDR3 DNA is TGTGCCACCTTGCAGGGGCAAGAGACCCAGTACTTC.

The rearrangement uses TRBV6-5 and TRBJ1-2, with 11 nucleotides matching TRBD1. V lost 8 bases and J lost 6; bases outside the gene matches: 2. This CDR3 is built from 12 residues. Germline V gene sequence: CDR1 MNHEY, CDR2 SVGAGI. The CDR3 loop reads CASGDRGDGYTF. In DNA, the CDR3 is TGTGCCAGCGGGGACAGGGGGGATGGCTACACCTTC.

The V gene is TRBV18, the J gene TRBJ1-4; unclear D gene. From germline, CDR1 is KGHSH and CDR2 LQKENI. Trimming took 0 bases from V and 9 from J, leaving 8 bases between them. CDR3 length equals 13 residues. This chain's CDR3 is CASSPPGSKKLFF. CDR3 bases: TGTGCCAGCTCACCACCGGGCAGCAAAAAACTGTTTTTT.

The table lists this clonotype with a few counts. The rearrangement links TRBV30 to TRBJ2-1; TRBD2 matches 10 bases. J gave up 6 bases and V 4 bases, and 3 bases lay outside the gene matches. The CDR3 totals 13 residues. Germline V lookup: CDR1 GTSNPN, CDR2 SVGIG (reference sequence). CDR3 sequence: CAWKIAGGNEQFF. The CDR3 nucleotides read TGTGCCTGGAAGATAGCGGGAGGCAATGAGCAGTTCTTC.

The CDR3, as DNA: TGCAGTGCTAGAGATATGGGGGGGATGGACTATGGCTACACCTTC. Amino acid sequence: CSARDMGGMDYGYTF. This rearrangement joins TRBV20-1 to TRBJ1-2; TRBD1 might be the D (5 bases). Between the trimmed V and J ends, which lost 0 bases and 3 bases, there was a span of 14 bases. Germline V lookup: CDR1 DFQATT, CDR2 SNEGSKA (reference sequence). The CDR3 consists of 15 residues.

This clonotype came up many times. This chain connects TRBV25-1 to TRBJ2-5, with TRBD1 matching 8 bases. Germline V gene lookup returns CDR1 MGHDK and CDR2 SYGVNS. This CDR3 comprises 14 residues. Losses at the gene ends were 4 bases for V and 5 bases for J; bases not matched to a gene: 6. The CDR3 spells CASSGDRGWETQYF. The CDR3 bases are TGTGCCAGCAGTGGTGACAGGGGCTGGGAGACCCAGTACTTC.

The chain combines TRBV5-1 with TRBJ1-1, with 10 bases matching TRBD1. The V gene end was trimmed by 5 bases and the J gene end by 5 bases; junction bases not matched to a gene: 6. This CDR3 has 14 residues. The germline V gene has CDR1 SGHRS and CDR2 YFSETQ. Written as DNA, the CDR3 is TGCGCCAGCAGAATGCGGACAGGGGGGACTGAAGCTTTCTTT. Its protein product is CASRMRTGGTEAFF.

The chain carries TRBV27 and TRBJ2-1, with 8 bases that match TRBD1. CDR1 and CDR2 (germline): MNHEY, SMNVEV (reference sequence). V shed 6 bases and J 3 bases; nucleotides not matched to a gene: 4. This CDR3 has 14 residues. The CDR3, as DNA: TGTGCCAGCAGAGCAGGGGGCCTCTACAATGAGCAGTTCTTC. This translates into CASRAGGLYNEQFF.

This chain uses TRBV5-1 with TRBJ2-5; 10 positions agree with TRBD2. V shed 0 bases, J shed 1 base, and the junction held 3 bases outside the gene matches. The CDR3 has 16 amino acids. Germline lookup yields CDR1 SGHRS and CDR2 YFSETQ. Here the CDR3 reads CASSLGTSGSQETQYF. DNA for the CDR3: TGCGCCAGCAGCTTGGGGACTAGCGGTAGCCAAGAGACCCAGTACTTC.